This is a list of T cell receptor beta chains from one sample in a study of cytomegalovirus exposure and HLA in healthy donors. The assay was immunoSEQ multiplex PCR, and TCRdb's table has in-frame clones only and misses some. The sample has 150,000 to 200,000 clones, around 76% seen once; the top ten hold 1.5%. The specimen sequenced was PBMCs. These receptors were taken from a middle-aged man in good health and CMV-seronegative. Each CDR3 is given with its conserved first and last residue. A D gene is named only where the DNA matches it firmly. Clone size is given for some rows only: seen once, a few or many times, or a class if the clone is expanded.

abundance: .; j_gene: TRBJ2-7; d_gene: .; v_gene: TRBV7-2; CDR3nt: TGTGCCAGCAGCCGCTCTAGCGCGTCTGTTGAGCAGTACTTC; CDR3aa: CASSRSSASVEQYF
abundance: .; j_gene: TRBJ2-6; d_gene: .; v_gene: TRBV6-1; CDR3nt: TGTGCCAGCAGTGATTTGCGCGGAAGATCTGGGGCCAACGTCCTGACTTTC; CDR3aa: CASSDLRGRSGANVLTF
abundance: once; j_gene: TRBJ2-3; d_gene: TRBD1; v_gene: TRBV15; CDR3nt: TGTGCCACCAGCACGGTCGGGACAGGAGTTTTAGATACGCAGTATTTT; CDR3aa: CATSTVGTGVLDTQYF
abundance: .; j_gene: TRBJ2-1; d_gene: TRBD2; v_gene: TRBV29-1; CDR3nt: TGCAGCGTTGAAGATCTGGTAGCGGGAGGGCCGACTGAGCAGTTCTTC; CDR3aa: CSVEDLVAGGPTEQFF
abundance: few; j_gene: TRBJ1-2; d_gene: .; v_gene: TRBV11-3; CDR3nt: TGTGCCAGCAGCTTAGAGGGGGAGGGCAGGGGACGTCATGGCTACACCTTC; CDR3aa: CASSLEGEGRGRHGYTF
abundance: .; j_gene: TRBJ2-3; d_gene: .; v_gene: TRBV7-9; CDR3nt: TGTGCCAGCAGCCCCAGAGGACTCAACCCCACAGATACGCAGTATTTT; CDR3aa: CASSPRGLNPTDTQYF
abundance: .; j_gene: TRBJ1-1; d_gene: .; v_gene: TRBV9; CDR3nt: TGTGCCAGCAGCGTAGCACAGAGGAACACTGAAGCTTTCTTT; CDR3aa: CASSVAQRNTEAFF
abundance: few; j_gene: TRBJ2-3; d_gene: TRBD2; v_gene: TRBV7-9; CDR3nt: TGTGCCAGCAGCCCCAAACCCAGACTAGCGGGCCGCACAGATACGCAGTATTTT; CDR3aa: CASSPKPRLAGRTDTQYF
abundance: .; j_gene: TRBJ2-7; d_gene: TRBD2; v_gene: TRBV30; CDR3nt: TGTGCCTGGATGGGACTAGCGGGGGCCCTGGCCTACTTC; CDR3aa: CAWMGLAGALAYF
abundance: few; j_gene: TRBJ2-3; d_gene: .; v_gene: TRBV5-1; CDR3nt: TGCGCCAGCAGCCGGGGGACAGCCGGCACAGATACGCAGTATTTT; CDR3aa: CASSRGTAGTDTQYF
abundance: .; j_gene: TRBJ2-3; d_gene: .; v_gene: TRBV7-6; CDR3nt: TGTGCCAGCAGCTTAGTGGGCCGTAGTACAGATACGCAGTATTTT; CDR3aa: CASSLVGRSTDTQYF
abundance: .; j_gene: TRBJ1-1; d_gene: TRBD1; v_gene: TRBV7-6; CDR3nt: TGTGCCAGCAGCGACAATACAGGGGACACTGAAGCTTTCTTT; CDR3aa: CASSDNTGDTEAFF
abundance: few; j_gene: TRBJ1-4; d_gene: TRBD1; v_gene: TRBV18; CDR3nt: TGTGCCAGCTCACCTGACAGGGGGACTAATGAAAAACTGTTTTTT; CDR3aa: CASSPDRGTNEKLFF
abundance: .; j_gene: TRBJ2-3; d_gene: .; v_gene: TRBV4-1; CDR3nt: TGCGCCAGCAGCCAAGGGCAAAGGGACTTGAGCACAGATACGCAGTATTTT; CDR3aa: CASSQGQRDLSTDTQYF
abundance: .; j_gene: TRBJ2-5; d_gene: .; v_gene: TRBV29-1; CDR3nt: TGCAGCGTTGATGTGACTAGTACGGAGACCCAGTACTTC; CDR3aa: CSVDVTSTETQYF
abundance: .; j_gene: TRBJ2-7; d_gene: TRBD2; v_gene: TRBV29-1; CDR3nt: TGCAGCGTTGCCGCTAGCGGGAGCTCCTACGAGCAGTACTTC; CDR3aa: CSVAASGSSYEQYF
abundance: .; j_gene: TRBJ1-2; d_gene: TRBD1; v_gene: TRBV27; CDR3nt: TGTGCCACCCTGACAGGGGGCTATGGCTACACCTTC; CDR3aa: CATLTGGYGYTF
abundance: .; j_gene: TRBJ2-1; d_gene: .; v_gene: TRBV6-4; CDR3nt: TGTGCCAGCAGCCCCCTGTATCCGGGACTTGCCTACAATGAGCAGTTCTTC; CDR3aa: CASSPLYPGLAYNEQFF
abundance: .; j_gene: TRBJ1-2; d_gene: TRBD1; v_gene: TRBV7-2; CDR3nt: TGTGCCAGCAGTCCGGACAGGGGGCTTACTGGCTACACCTTC; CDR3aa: CASSPDRGLTGYTF
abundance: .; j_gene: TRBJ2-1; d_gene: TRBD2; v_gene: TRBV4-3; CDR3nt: TGCGCCAGCAGCCAAGATCGGACTAGTAAGTTCTTC; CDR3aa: CASSQDRTSKFF
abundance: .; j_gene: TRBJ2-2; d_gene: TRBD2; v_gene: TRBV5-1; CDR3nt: TGCGCCAACAGCCCGCGGACTAGCGGGATCACCGGGGAGCTGTTTTTT; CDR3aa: CANSPRTSGITGELFF
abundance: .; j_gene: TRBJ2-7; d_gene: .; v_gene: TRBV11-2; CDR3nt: TGTGCCAGCAGCTTAGGGGCTAGCTCTATTTCCTACGAGCAGTACTTC; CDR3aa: CASSLGASSISYEQYF
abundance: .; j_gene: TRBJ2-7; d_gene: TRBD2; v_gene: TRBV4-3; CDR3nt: TGCGCCAGCAGCCAAGATTCGTCGCGGACTAGCGGGGGGCGGGAGCAGTACTTC; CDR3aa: CASSQDSSRTSGGREQYF
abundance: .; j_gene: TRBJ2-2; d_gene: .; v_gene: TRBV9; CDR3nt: TGTGCCAGCAGCCTTCATGGGGCCAGCATGACTGGGGAGCTGTTTTTT; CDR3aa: CASSLHGASMTGELFF
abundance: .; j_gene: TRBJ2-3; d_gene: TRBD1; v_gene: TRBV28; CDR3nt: TGTGCCAGCAGGTCGGGACAGGGGGCGAGAGATACGCAGTATTTT; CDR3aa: CASRSGQGARDTQYF
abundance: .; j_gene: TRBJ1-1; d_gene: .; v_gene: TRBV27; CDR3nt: TGTGCCAGCAGTTCGCGGGAGATGGAAGCTTTCTTT; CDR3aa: CASSSREMEAFF
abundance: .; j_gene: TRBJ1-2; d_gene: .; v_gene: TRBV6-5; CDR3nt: TGTGCCAGCAGCGACACCAACTATGGCTACACCTTC; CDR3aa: CASSDTNYGYTF
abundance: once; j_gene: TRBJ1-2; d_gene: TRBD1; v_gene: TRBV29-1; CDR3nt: TGCAGCGTGGACGACAGGGTCGGCTATGGCTACACCTTC; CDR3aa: CSVDDRVGYGYTF
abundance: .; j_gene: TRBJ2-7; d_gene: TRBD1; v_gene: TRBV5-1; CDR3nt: TGCGCCAGCAGCTCCCGGGACAGGGGAGTTGACGAGCAGTACTTC; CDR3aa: CASSSRDRGVDEQYF
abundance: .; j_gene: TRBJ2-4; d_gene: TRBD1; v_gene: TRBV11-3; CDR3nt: TGTGCCAGCAGCTCGATGGGTCCGGGACAGGGGGCCAAAAACATTCAGTACTTC; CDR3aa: CASSSMGPGQGAKNIQYF
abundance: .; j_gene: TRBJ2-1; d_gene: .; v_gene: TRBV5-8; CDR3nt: TGTGCCAGCAGCTTTGCGGGGACCCCCTACAATGAGCAGTTCTTC; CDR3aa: CASSFAGTPYNEQFF
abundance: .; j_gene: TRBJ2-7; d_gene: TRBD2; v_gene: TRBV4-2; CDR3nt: TGTGCCAGCAGCGTCTCTCCGGGACTAGTGGGGGAGCAGTACTTC; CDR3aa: CASSVSPGLVGEQYF
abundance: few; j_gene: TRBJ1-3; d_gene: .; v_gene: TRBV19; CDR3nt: TGTGCCAGTAGTTCGATCTTCAGGGGTTCAGGAAACACCATATATTTT; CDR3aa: CASSSIFRGSGNTIYF
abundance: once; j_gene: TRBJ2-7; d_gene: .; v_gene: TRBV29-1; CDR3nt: TGCAGCGTGGCGGCAGTGGGACTTTCCGACGGAGACTACGAGCAGTACTTC; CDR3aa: CSVAAVGLSDGDYEQYF
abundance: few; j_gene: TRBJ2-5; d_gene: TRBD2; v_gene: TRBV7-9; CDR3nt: TGTGCCAGCAGCTTAGAAGCGGGGGGGTCAGGGACCCAGTACTTC; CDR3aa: CASSLEAGGSGTQYF
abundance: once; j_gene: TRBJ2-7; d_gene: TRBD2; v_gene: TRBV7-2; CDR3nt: TGTGCCAGCAGCCTGGGACTAGCGGGGGACGAGCAGTACTTC; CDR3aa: CASSLGLAGDEQYF
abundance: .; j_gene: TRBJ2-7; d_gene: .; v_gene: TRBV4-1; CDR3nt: TGCGCCAGCAGCCAAGTTCCAATTACAGCCGCGGAGCAGTACTTC; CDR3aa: CASSQVPITAAEQYF
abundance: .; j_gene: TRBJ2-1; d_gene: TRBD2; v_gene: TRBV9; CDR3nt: TGTGCCAGCAGCTCTAGGACTAGCGGGACCAATGAGCAGTTCTTC; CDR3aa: CASSSRTSGTNEQFF
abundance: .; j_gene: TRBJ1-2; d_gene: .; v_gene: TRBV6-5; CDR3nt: TGTGCCAGCAGTTCCCGGGACACCGGGATGAACTATGGCTACACCTTC; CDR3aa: CASSSRDTGMNYGYTF
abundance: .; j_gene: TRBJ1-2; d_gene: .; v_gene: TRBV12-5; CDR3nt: TGTGCTAGTGGTCCGGAGATAAACTATGGCTACACCTTC; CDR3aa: CASGPEINYGYTF
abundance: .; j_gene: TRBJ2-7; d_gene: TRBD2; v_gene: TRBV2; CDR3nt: TGTGCCAGCAGAGGGACTAGCGGCAATACCTACGAGCAGTACTTC; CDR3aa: CASRGTSGNTYEQYF
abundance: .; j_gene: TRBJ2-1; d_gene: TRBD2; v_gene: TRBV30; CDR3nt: TGTGCCTGGAGTGGACTAGCGGGAGGGACGACCTACAATGAGCAGTTCTTC; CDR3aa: CAWSGLAGGTTYNEQFF
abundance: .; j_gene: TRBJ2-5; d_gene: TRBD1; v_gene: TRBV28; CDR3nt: TGTGCCAGCAGTTCTCTGGACAGGATTAAAGAGACCCAGTACTTC; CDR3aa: CASSSLDRIKETQYF
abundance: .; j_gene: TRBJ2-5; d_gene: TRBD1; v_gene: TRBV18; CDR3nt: TGTGCCAGCTCACCACCGGTGACAGGGCAAGAGACCCAGTACTTC; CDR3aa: CASSPPVTGQETQYF
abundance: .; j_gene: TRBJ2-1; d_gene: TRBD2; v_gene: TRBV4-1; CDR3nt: TGCGCCAGCAGCCAAGGGCCTGGGGCTAGCGGGAGTAGGGTTGTATCCTACAATGAGCAGTTCTTC; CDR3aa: CASSQGPGASGSRVVSYNEQFF
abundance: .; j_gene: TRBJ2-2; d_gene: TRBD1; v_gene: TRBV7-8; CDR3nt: TGTGCCAGCAGCTCCAGTGCGGGGCCCGGGACAGGGTCCGGGGAGCTGTTTTTT; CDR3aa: CASSSSAGPGTGSGELFF
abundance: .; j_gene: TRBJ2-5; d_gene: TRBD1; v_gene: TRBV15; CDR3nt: TGTGCCACCAGCAGGCCAGACAGGGGGCTATTAGAGACCCAGTACTTC; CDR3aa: CATSRPDRGLLETQYF